These T cell receptor beta chains were read from a single sample in a study of human T cells and chemical hapten exposure. TCRdb recomputed calls from the RACE reads with MiXCR, one row per CDR3 protein. The top ten clones hold 2.9% of a sample with 190,000 or so distinct CDR3 sequences, about 31% of them seen once. This material consisted of whole blood, taken in connection with sensitization to the hapten diphenylcyclopropenone (DPC). The receptors come from a woman aged 30 to 39 with alopecia areata. Some clones in this sample may be carry-over from other donors' samples. CDR3s include the opening cysteine and the closing phenylalanine or tryptophan. Fields, in order: J gene, D gene, clone size, V gene, CDR3 DNA, CDR3 protein. A D gene is named only where the DNA matches it firmly. Some rows mark clone size as missing; the rest say once, few, many or name a class of expanded clone.

TRBJ1-2 | NA | few | TRBV4-3 | TGCGCCAGCAGCCAGCTCAGGGGAGGAGGCTACACCTTC | CASSQLRGGGYTF
TRBJ1-4 | NA | NA | TRBV7-2 | TGTGCCAGCAGCTTAGAGGTCAACAATGAAAAACTGTTTTTT | CASSLEVNNEKLFF
TRBJ2-3 | NA | few | TRBV11-2 | TGTGCCAGCAGCTTACTCCCAGGGAACCTAGATACGCAGTATTTT | CASSLLPGNLDTQYF
TRBJ1-2 | TRBD1 | NA | TRBV28 | TGTGCCAGCGTCTCTTCCCCCAGGGGGCAGAGTGGCTACACCTTC | CASVSSPRGQSGYTF
TRBJ1-4 | NA | NA | TRBV12-3/TRBV12-4 | TGTGCCAGCAGTTTCAGGGTCGGGAATGAAAAACTGTTTTTT | CASSFRVGNEKLFF
TRBJ2-1 | NA | NA | TRBV7-2 | TGTGCCAGCAGTGCCTCATGGACTTCGGATGAGCAGTTCTTC | CASSASWTSDEQFF
TRBJ1-2 | NA | few | TRBV4-1 | TGCGCCAGCAGCCAAGATGGGGCAGCGGGCTATGGCTACACCTTC | CASSQDGAAGYGYTF
TRBJ2-3 | NA | NA | TRBV18 | TGTGCCAGCTCACCATCAAACAGGGAGGCAGATACGCAGTATTTT | CASSPSNREADTQYF
TRBJ2-2 | NA | NA | TRBV10-3 | TGTGCCATCATCTTGGAGAACACCGGGGAGCTGTTTTTT | CAIILENTGELFF
TRBJ1-5 | TRBD1 | NA | TRBV7-2 | TGTGCCAGCAGCTCCGGACAGGGAGGTTGGCAGCCCCAGCATTTT | CASSSGQGGWQPQHF
TRBJ1-5 | NA | NA | TRBV6-6 | TGTGCCAGCAGTTACGATCCTTATAGGACAGCAAATCAGCCCCAGCATTTT | CASSYDPYRTANQPQHF
TRBJ2-2 | NA | many | TRBV29-1 | TGCAGCGTTGACCAGGGTAACACCGGGGAGCTGTTTTTT | CSVDQGNTGELFF
TRBJ2-1 | NA | few | TRBV6-2/TRBV6-3 | TGTGCCAGCAGTCAACTACCCTACAATGAGCAGTTCTTC | CASSQLPYNEQFF
TRBJ1-1 | NA | NA | TRBV5-1 | TGCGCCAGCAGCTTGGGTTCCGTGAACACTGAAGCTTTCTTT | CASSLGSVNTEAFF
TRBJ1-1 | NA | few | TRBV12-3/TRBV12-4 | NA | CASSSSSGEAFF
TRBJ2-3 | NA | few | TRBV28 | TGTGCCAGCAGTTTGGCAGGGAGATGGAGCACAGATACGCAGTATTTT | CASSLAGRWSTDTQYF
TRBJ1-4 | NA | few | TRBV12-3/TRBV12-4 | TGTGCCAGCAGTTTAAAGGGGAGAGGTGAAAAACTGTTTTTT | CASSLKGRGEKLFF
TRBJ2-7 | TRBD1 | many | TRBV27 | TGTGCCAGCAGTTTACGTGGGACAGTGACCTACGAGCAGTACTTC | CASSLRGTVTYEQYF
TRBJ1-4 | NA | NA | TRBV20-1 | TGCAGTGCTCGGGGGGATCCTAATGAAAAACTGTTTTTT | CSARGDPNEKLFF
TRBJ2-3 | NA | NA | TRBV7-3 | TGTGCCAGCAGCTTACGGGCTAGCCTAAGCACAGATACGCAGTATTTT | CASSLRASLSTDTQYF
TRBJ1-5 | TRBD1 | few | TRBV19 | TGTGCCAGTAGCGACAGGGGGTATAGCAATCAGCCCCAGCATTTT | CASSDRGYSNQPQHF
TRBJ2-3 | NA | NA | TRBV27 | TGTGCCAGCTCTAATGCCCTTAGGGGAAACACAGATACGCAGTATTTT | CASSNALRGNTDTQYF
TRBJ1-1 | NA | NA | TRBV12-3/TRBV12-4 | TGTGCCAGCAGTTTCCTTGGGGGAGGAACTGAAGCTTTCTTT | CASSFLGGGTEAFF
TRBJ1-5 | NA | NA | TRBV5-8 | TGTGCCAGCAGCTTTCCCCCAAGCAATCAGCCCCAGCATTTT | CASSFPPSNQPQHF
TRBJ2-2 | TRBD2 | NA | TRBV7-3 | TGTGCCAGCAGCTTCGGTTCAGGCGGGAGAGGGGAGCTGTTTTTT | CASSFGSGGRGELFF
TRBJ1-5 | NA | NA | TRBV29-1 | TGCAGCGTTGAGGTTGGTAGCAATCAGCCCCAGCATTTT | CSVEVGSNQPQHF
TRBJ2-7 | TRBD2 | NA | TRBV20-1 | TGCAGTGCACCGGGCAGCGAATTCGGGACTAGCGGGAGAGCGCCCTACGAGCAGTACTTC | CSAPGSEFGTSGRAPYEQYF
TRBJ2-3 | NA | NA | TRBV5-1 | TGCGCCAGCAGCTTGGCCAGGGTTAGCACAGATACGCAGTATTTT | CASSLARVSTDTQYF
TRBJ2-7 | NA | NA | TRBV29-1 | TGCAGCGTTGGGGCGGATTCCTACGAGCAGTACTTC | CSVGADSYEQYF
TRBJ1-1 | NA | many | TRBV12-3/TRBV12-4 | TGTGCCAGCAGTGGACAGTCGAACACTGAAGCTTTCTTT | CASSGQSNTEAFF
TRBJ2-2 | NA | few | TRBV9 | TGTGCCAGCAGCGACAGGGTAGTGACCGGGGAGCTGTTTTTT | CASSDRVVTGELFF
TRBJ2-1 | TRBD2 | few | TRBV10-2 | TGCGCCAGCGTAGGACTAGCGGACAATGAGCAGTTCTTC | CASVGLADNEQFF
TRBJ2-1 | TRBD2 | NA | TRBV6-2/TRBV6-3 | TGTGCCAGCAGGACACTAGCGGGTACCTCCTACAATGAGCAGTTCTTC | CASRTLAGTSYNEQFF
TRBJ2-1 | TRBD2 | NA | TRBV5-6 | TGTGCCAGCAGCTTGGTCGGCGGGGGGTACAATGAGCAGTTCTTC | CASSLVGGGYNEQFF
TRBJ2-4 | NA | NA | TRBV4-1 | TGCGCCAGCAGCCAAGGTCCCAGCGGAGAAAACATTCAGTACTTC | CASSQGPSGENIQYF
TRBJ2-1 | TRBD2 | many | TRBV9 | TGTGCCAGCAGCAGTGCTAGCGGGAGGTTACTGGATGAGCAGTTCTTC | CASSSASGRLLDEQFF
TRBJ2-7 | TRBD1 | NA | TRBV7-9 | TGTGCCAGCAGCCGACCGGGACAGGGGGCGGGCGAGCAGTACTTC | CASSRPGQGAGEQYF
TRBJ2-5 | TRBD1 | NA | TRBV28 | TGTGCCAGCAGTTTCTCTCCAGGGGGTGTCGAGACCCAGTACTTC | CASSFSPGGVETQYF
TRBJ1-5 | TRBD1 | NA | TRBV4-3 | TGCGCCAGCAGCCAGGACGGACAGGCCAATCAGCCCCAGCATTTT | CASSQDGQANQPQHF
TRBJ2-3 | TRBD2 | once | TRBV5-4 | TGTGCCAGCAGTAGGACTAGCGGGAGTTCCAATACGCAGTATTTT | CASSRTSGSSNTQYF
TRBJ1-1 | NA | NA | TRBV7-3 | TGTGCCAGCAGCCAACACAAGAACACTGAAGCTTTCTTT | CASSQHKNTEAFF
TRBJ2-1 | TRBD2 | NA | TRBV29-1 | TGCAGCGTTGAAGCGAGCGGGGGTAGAGGCGATGAGCAGTTCTTC | CSVEASGGRGDEQFF
TRBJ2-5 | TRBD2 | many | TRBV7-7 | TGTGCTAGCAGCTTAGGACTAGGAAGTAGCGAGACCCAGTACTTC | CASSLGLGSSETQYF
TRBJ1-2 | NA | NA | TRBV6-1 | TGTGCCAACGACGACAATAACTATGGCTACACCTTC | CANDDNNYGYTF
TRBJ1-2 | TRBD1 | many | TRBV5-5 | TGTGCCAGCAGCTTGGCCCGACAGGGCTATGGCTACACCTTC | CASSLARQGYGYTF
TRBJ2-1 | TRBD2 | NA | TRBV7-2 | TGTGCCAGCAGCCCCACCCGACTAGCGGGAGGCAATGAGCAGTTCTTC | CASSPTRLAGGNEQFF
TRBJ1-4 | NA | NA | TRBV28 | TGTGCCAGCAGCCCCCTAGATGAAAAACTGTTTTTT | CASSPLDEKLFF
TRBJ2-5 | NA | NA | TRBV11-2 | TGTGCCAGCAGCTTAAAGGACCGAAAGACCCAGTACTTC | CASSLKDRKTQYF
TRBJ2-7 | NA | NA | TRBV4-1 | TGCGCCAGCAGCCAAGGGTTAGCGAGAACCTACGAGCAGTACTTC | CASSQGLARTYEQYF
TRBJ2-7 | TRBD1 | NA | TRBV20-1 | TGCAGTGCTAGAGGGACAGGGGCGCTGGGAACCTACGAGCAGTACTTC | CSARGTGALGTYEQYF
TRBJ1-3 | NA | NA | TRBV3-1 | TGTGCCAGCAGCCAGCTCGTCGGAAACACCATATATTTT | CASSQLVGNTIYF
TRBJ1-1 | NA | few | TRBV24-1 | TGTGCCACCAGTGAGACAGGGAACACTGAAGCTTTCTTT | CATSETGNTEAFF
TRBJ1-4 | NA | many | TRBV4-2 | TGTGCCAGCAGCCAAGAACAACGGGCAGGGAGTGAAAAACTGTTTTTT | CASSQEQRAGSEKLFF
TRBJ1-6 | NA | NA | TRBV18 | TGTGCCAGCTCACCGAGACCCCCGGGACAAGTTAATTCACCCCTCCACTTT | CASSPRPPGQVNSPLHF
TRBJ2-4 | NA | NA | TRBV9 | TGTGCCAGCAGCGAGGGGCATCAAGCCAAAAACATTCAGTACTTC | CASSEGHQAKNIQYF